The source of this T cell receptor beta chain is a study of blood T cell repertoires in COVID-19. How the authors handled the data: Reference gene primer amplification in the assay estimated nucleated cell counts. The protocol was immunoSEQ multiplex PCR, while the TCRdb copy is restricted to in-frame clones and leaves out a portion. The V and J calls and clone size come from that table; D and trimming were worked out from the DNA. The repertoire holds 150,000 to 250,000 clones, with around four fifths as singletons. V gave up 2 bases and J gave up 2 bases; unmatched junction bases: 2. Germline CDR1 MRHNA, CDR2 SNTAGT. The CDR3 has 15 amino acids. Recruitment covered roughly 24 US areas and drew participants whose ages spanned roughly 18 to 89 years.

This TCR was recovered from a man in his forties who had recovered from COVID-19. Sequencing used PBMCs or T cells enriched from blood (not recorded which). This rearrangement joins TRBV6-4 to TRBJ2-3; 9 bases map to TRBD2. The CDR3 DNA reads as TGTGCCAGCAGTGACGGCGGGAGGGCCACAGATACGCAGTATTTT. Its translation is CASSDGGRATDTQYF.